The 2 T cell receptor beta chains below were found in one sample sequenced in a study of blood T cell repertoires in COVID-19. Sequencing was performed with immunoSEQ multiplex PCR; in TCRdb, only in-frame clones are kept and a portion is missing. This table holds 98,000 or so clones, roughly four fifths found once. Specimen: peripheral blood. Receptors were obtained from a woman aged 70-85 years with acute or convalescent COVID-19.

The chain couples TRBV3-1 (or the pseudogene TRBV3-2) to TRBJ1-5, with D possibly TRBD1 on 5 matching bases. Per germline, CDR1 LGHDT and CDR2 YNNKEL (reference sequence). V was cut by 0 bases and J by 7 bases, with 7 bases left in between. The CDR3 totals 13 residues. Written as DNA, the CDR3 is TGTGCCAGCAGCCAAGACCCAGGGCAGCCCCAGCATTTT. Protein product: CASSQDPGQPQHF.

J is TRBJ2-7 and V is TRBV7-9; the match to TRBD1 covers 8 bases. CDR3 length: 14 amino acids. The germline V gene encodes CDR1 SEHNR and CDR2 FQNEAQ (reference sequence). The trim removed 4 bases at V and 5 bases at J, leaving 7 bases unmatched. The CDR3: CASSSRDRGHEQYV. The CDR3 DNA reads TGTGCCAGCAGCTCCCGAGACAGGGGCCACGAGCAGTACGTC.